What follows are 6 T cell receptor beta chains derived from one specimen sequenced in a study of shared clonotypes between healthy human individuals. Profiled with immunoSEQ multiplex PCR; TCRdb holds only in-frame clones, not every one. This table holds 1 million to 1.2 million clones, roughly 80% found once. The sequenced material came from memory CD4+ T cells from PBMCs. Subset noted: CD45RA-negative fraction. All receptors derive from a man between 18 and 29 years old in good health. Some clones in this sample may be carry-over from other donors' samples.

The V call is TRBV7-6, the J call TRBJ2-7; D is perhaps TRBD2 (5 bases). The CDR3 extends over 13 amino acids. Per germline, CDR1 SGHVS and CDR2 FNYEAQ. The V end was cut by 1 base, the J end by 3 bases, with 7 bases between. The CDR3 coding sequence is TGTGCCAGCAGCTTAGGGGAGAACTACGAGCAGTACTTC. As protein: CASSLGENYEQYF.

The CDR3 region is CASSPSAGVENEQFF. Written as DNA, the CDR3 is TGTGCCAGCTCACCATCAGCGGGAGTAGAAAATGAGCAGTTCTTC. The chain links TRBV18 to TRBJ2-1; 8 bases fit TRBD2. The CDR3 consists of 15 residues. V lost 2 bases to trimming and J lost 7 bases; unmatched junction nucleotides: 7. CDR1 and CDR2 from the germline V gene are KGHSH and LQKENI.

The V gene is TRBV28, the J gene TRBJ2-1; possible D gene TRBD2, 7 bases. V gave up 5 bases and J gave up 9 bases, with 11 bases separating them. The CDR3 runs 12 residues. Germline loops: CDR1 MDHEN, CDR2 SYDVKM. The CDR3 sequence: CASSRRGGEQFF. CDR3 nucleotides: TGTGCCAGCAGTCGGAGGGGGGGTGAGCAGTTCTTC.

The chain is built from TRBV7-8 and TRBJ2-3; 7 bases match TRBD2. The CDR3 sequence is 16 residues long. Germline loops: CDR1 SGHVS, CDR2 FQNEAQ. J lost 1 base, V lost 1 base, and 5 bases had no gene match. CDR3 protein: CASSLVAGAGTDTQYF. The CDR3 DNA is TGTGCCAGCAGCTTAGTCGCGGGAGCGGGCACAGATACGCAGTATTTT.

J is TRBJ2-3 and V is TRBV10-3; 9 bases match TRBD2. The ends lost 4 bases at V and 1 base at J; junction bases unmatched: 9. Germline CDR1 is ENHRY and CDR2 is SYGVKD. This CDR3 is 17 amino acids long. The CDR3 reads CAISAGLAGGRTDTQYF. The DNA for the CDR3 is TGTGCCATCAGTGCGGGTTTGGCGGGAGGGCGCACAGATACGCAGTATTTT.

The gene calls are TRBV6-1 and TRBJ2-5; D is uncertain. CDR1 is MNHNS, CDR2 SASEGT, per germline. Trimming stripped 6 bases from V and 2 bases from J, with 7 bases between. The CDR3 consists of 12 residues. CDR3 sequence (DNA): TGTGCCAGCAGCCCGCGACAAGAGACCCAGTACTTC. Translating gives CASSPRQETQYF.